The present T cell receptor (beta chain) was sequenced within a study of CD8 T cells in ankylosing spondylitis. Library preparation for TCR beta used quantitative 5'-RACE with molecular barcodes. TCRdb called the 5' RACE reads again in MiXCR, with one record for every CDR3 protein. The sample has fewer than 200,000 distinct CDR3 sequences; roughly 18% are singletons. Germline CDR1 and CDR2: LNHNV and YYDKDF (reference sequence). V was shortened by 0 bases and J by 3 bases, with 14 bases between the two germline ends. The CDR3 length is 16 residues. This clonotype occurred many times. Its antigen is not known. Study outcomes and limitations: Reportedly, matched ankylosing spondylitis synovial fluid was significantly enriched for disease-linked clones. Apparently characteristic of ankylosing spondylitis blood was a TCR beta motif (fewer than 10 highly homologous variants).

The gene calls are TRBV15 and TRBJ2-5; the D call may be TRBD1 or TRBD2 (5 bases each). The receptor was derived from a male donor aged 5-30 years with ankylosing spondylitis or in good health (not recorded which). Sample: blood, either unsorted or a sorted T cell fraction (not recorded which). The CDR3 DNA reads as TGTGCCACCAGCAGAGATTTTGTGGGGGTGAAAGAGACCCAGTACTTC. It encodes CATSRDFVGVKETQYF.